Listed here are 24 T cell receptor beta chains from one sample, sequenced in a study of T cells after yellow fever vaccination. TCRdb re-derived calls from the 5' RACE reads in MiXCR, one entry per CDR3 protein. This table holds hundreds of thousands of distinct CDR3 sequences, over 15% found once. The sample here was PBMCs, taken 15 days after the yellow fever booster vaccination. These TCRs come from a man aged 25 to 45 who received the YFV17D yellow fever vaccine.

V is TRBV18 and J is TRBJ1-5, with 9 bases aligning to TRBD1. The germline V gene encodes CDR1 KGHSH and CDR2 LQKENI. V was pared by 5 bases and J by 5 bases, with 10 bases of the junction left unmatched. CDR3 size: 16 residues. In DNA, the CDR3 is TGTGCCAGCTCAAAGGGACAGGGACGGGAGCATCAGCCCCAGCATTTT. This translates into CASSKGQGREHQPQHF.

This clonotype has a handful of counts. The chain links TRBV7-8 to TRBJ2-3; D might be TRBD2 (6 bases). The CDR3 is 14 residues long. Germline V CDR1 and CDR2: SGHVS, FQNEAQ. Trimming stripped 1 base from V and 5 bases from J, with 10 bases between. The CDR3 reads CASSLDGSGDTQYF. Written as DNA, the CDR3 is TGTGCCAGCAGCTTAGACGGGAGTGGAGATACGCAGTATTTT.

The rearrangement uses TRBV20-1 and TRBJ1-2; D is possibly TRBD1 (6 bases). V was shortened by 3 bases and J by 8 bases, with 10 bases between the two germline ends. Germline V gives CDR1 DFQATT, CDR2 SNEGSKA (reference sequence). This CDR3 has 11 residues. CDR3 DNA: TGCAGTGCTAGTCCCAGGGGAGGCTACACCTTC. It yields the protein CSASPRGGYTF.

This chain connects TRBV7-9 to TRBJ2-4; TRBD1 aligns across 10 bases. Germline CDR1 and CDR2: SEHNR and FQNEAQ (reference sequence). The trim removed 3 bases at V and 5 bases at J, leaving 4 bases unmatched. The CDR3 contains 15 residues. The CDR3 DNA sequence: TGTGCCAGCAGCTTGGGACAGGGGAATCAAAACATTCAGTACTTC. Protein product: CASSLGQGNQNIQYF.

The sample holds a few counts of this clonotype. The chain recombines TRBV5-6 with TRBJ2-7, with D possibly TRBD1 on 6 matching bases. Trimming pared 3 bases from V and 0 bases from J, leaving 10 bases between. The CDR3 sequence is 14 residues long. Germline V gene sequence: CDR1 SGHDT, CDR2 YYEEEE. The CDR3 sequence: CASSYGQSSYEQYF. In DNA form, the CDR3 reads TGTGCCAGCAGCTACGGACAGTCCTCCTACGAGCAGTACTTC. The full variable domain, with the rest looked up from reference TRBV5-6 and TRBJ2-7, is DAGVTQSPTHLIKTRGQQVTLRCSPKSGHDTVSWYQQALGQGPQFIFQYYEEEERQRGNFPDRFSGHQFPNYSSELNVNALLLGDSALYLCASSYGQSSYEQYFGPGTRLTVT.

In this sample, this clonotype turned up a few times. V is TRBV7-2 and J is TRBJ2-3, with D perhaps assigned TRBD1 or TRBD2 (6 bases each). This CDR3 has 15 residues. Per germline, CDR1 SGHTA and CDR2 FQGNSA. Trimming shortened V by 7 bases and J by 2 bases, and 16 bases separated the two germline ends. CDR3 region: CASNRDWGATDTQYF. CDR3 nucleotide sequence: TGTGCCAGCAACCGGGACTGGGGGGCCACAGATACGCAGTATTTT.

This clonotype came up a few times. The rearrangement uses TRBV20-1 and TRBJ1-1; 8 bases fit TRBD1. Germline V gene sequence: CDR1 DFQATT, CDR2 SNEGSKA (reference sequence). Trimming cost V 4 bases and J 4 bases; bases outside gene matches: 8. The CDR3 loop spans 14 amino acids. The CDR3 sequence is CSATLTGGTTEAFF. The DNA for the CDR3 is TGCAGTGCTACCCTTACAGGGGGTACCACTGAAGCTTTCTTT.

A note on this clonotype: A read error may produce the germline difference seen at one junction end. The chain carries TRBV7-7 and TRBJ2-2; D gene unclear. CDR1 and CDR2 (germline): SSHAT, FNYEAQ (reference sequence). This CDR3 spans 14 amino acids. CDR3 sequence (DNA): TGTGCTAGCAGCTCCGGGTCGGGCACCGGGGAGCTGTTTTTT. It encodes CASSSGSGTGELFF.

This clonotype was picked up many times. This chain uses TRBV7-9 with TRBJ2-3, with TRBD2 as a possible D gene (6 bases). The CDR3 runs to 16 residues. The germline gives CDR1 SEHNR, CDR2 FQNEAQ (reference sequence). The V and J ends lost 5 bases and 0 bases respectively, with 15 bases between them. The CDR3 DNA reads as TGTGCCAGCAGCCTCGGGGCTAGCGCCAGCACAGATACGCAGTATTTT. It is translated as CASSLGASASTDTQYF.

This clonotype was picked up a small number of times. The genes are TRBV24-1 and TRBJ2-1, with 9 bases fitting TRBD2. The J segment lost 7 bases and the V segment lost 5 bases, leaving 5 bases of the junction unmatched. Germline V gene data show CDR1 as KGHDR and CDR2 as SFDVKD. This CDR3 is built from 14 residues. CDR3 nucleotides: TGTGCCACCAGTGCGGCGGGAGGGCCAAATGAGCAGTTCTTC. Its translation is CATSAAGGPNEQFF.

The CDR3 coding sequence is TGTGCCATCGCGGGAGCTGACAATGAGCAGTTCTTC. Residues: CAIAGADNEQFF. This chain connects TRBV10-3 to TRBJ2-1, with 7 bases aligning to TRBD2. The germline V gene encodes CDR1 ENHRY and CDR2 SYGVKD. This CDR3 is 12 amino acids long. After removal of 8 bases from V and 5 bases from J, the junction contained 3 bases not matched to a gene.

V and J are TRBV18 and TRBJ2-7; D unresolved. This CDR3 is 14 amino acids long. V lost 3 bases and J lost 0, with 9 bases in between. CDR1 is KGHSH and CDR2 is LQKENI in the germline V gene. CDR3: CASSPTIASYEQYF. CDR3 in DNA: TGTGCCAGCTCACCCACGATAGCCTCCTACGAGCAGTACTTC.

Comments on this clonotype: At one end, the junction sequence differs from germline, possibly due to a read error. The V call is TRBV7-2, the J call TRBJ2-7; D ambiguous. This CDR3 is 14 amino acids long. CDR1 is SGHTA, CDR2 FQGNSA, per germline. CDR3: CAGSLGVGRREQYF. CDR3 in DNA: TGTGCCGGCAGCTTAGGTGTGGGCCGTCGCGAGCAGTACTTC.

This rearrangement joins TRBV6-1 to TRBJ1-1; 9 bases are shared with TRBD1. Germline-derived CDR1 and CDR2 are MNHNS and SASEGT. V trimming: 6 bases; J trimming: 6 bases; junction bases outside the gene matches: 8. The length of the CDR3 is 14 residues. The CDR3 sequence is CASRAGDRAAEAFF. Here the CDR3 DNA reads TGTGCCAGCAGAGCCGGGGACAGGGCGGCTGAAGCTTTCTTT.

This clonotype appeared many times. The chain combines TRBV7-3 with TRBJ2-7, with D hard to call. Deletions cut 5 bases from V and 2 bases from J, with 4 bases between. The germline V gene encodes CDR1 SGHTA and CDR2 FQGTGA. This CDR3 has 11 amino acids. DNA of the CDR3: TGTGCCAGCAGCACCCCCTACGAGCAGTACTTC. It yields the protein CASSTPYEQYF.

The chain couples TRBV20-1 to TRBJ2-7; TRBD2 agrees at 9 bases. Germline assignment: CDR1 DFQATT and CDR2 SNEGSKA (reference sequence). CDR3 length: 14 amino acids. The J segment lost 5 bases and the V segment lost 5 bases, leaving 10 bases of the junction unmatched. This chain's CDR3 is CSASGGRARNEQYF. CDR3 DNA: TGCAGTGCTTCCGGCGGGAGGGCCAGAAACGAGCAGTACTTC.

This clonotype has more than one count but fewer than ten. The V and J genes are TRBV15 and TRBJ2-1; the D gene is possibly TRBD2 (5 bases). Trimming shortened V by 6 bases and J by 1 base, and 7 bases separated the two germline ends. CDR1 is LNHNV, CDR2 YYDKDF, per germline (reference sequence). The CDR3 covers 13 residues. CDR3 DNA sequence: TGTGCCACCAGATCGGGATCCTACAATGAGCAGTTCTTC. Protein: CATRSGSYNEQFF.

This clonotype was seen at least ten times. The chain carries TRBV5-1 and TRBJ2-3, with unresolved D. Germline CDR1 reads SGHRS; CDR2 reads YFSETQ. The CDR3 loop spans 12 amino acids. Trimming cost V 4 bases and J 2 bases, with 5 bases left between them. The CDR3 DNA follows: TGCGCCAGCAGCCCCGACACAGATACGCAGTATTTT. Encoded protein: CASSPDTDTQYF.

This clonotype occurred a few times. This chain uses TRBV12-3 or TRBV12-4 with TRBJ2-1, with D possibly being TRBD2 (7 bases). There are 17 residues in the CDR3. Trimming stripped 3 bases from V and 7 bases from J, with 22 bases between. CDR3 in DNA: TGTGCCAGCAGTTTCTCCATGTTAGGGGGGGCGCGGAATGAGCAGTTCTTC. This encodes CASSFSMLGGARNEQFF.

In its sample, this clonotype was seen a few times. This chain uses TRBV10-3 with TRBJ2-7; maybe TRBD1 (6 bases). The CDR3 has 13 residues. V was pared by 5 bases and J by 7 bases, with 15 bases between. The germline V gene has CDR1 ENHRY and CDR2 SYGVKD. The CDR3 reads CAISRQDPGEQYF. CDR3 DNA sequence: TGTGCCATCAGTCGACAGGACCCCGGGGAGCAGTACTTC.

The CDR3 DNA reads as TGTGCCAGCAGCTTCCGGACATCTAGCTACAATGAGCAGTTCTTC. It yields the protein CASSFRTSSYNEQFF. This sequence joins TRBV5-5 and TRBJ2-1, with D maybe TRBD1 (5 bases). The CDR3 is 15 amino acids. Germline V gene data show CDR1 as SGHKS and CDR2 as YYEKEE (reference sequence). Trimming left V 2 bases short and J 3 bases short, with 12 bases between.

This chain uses TRBV20-1 with TRBJ1-1; D unresolved. Germline assignment: CDR1 DFQATT and CDR2 SNEGSKA (reference sequence). The CDR3 extends over 10 amino acids. V was pared by 6 bases and J by 7 bases, with 9 bases between. DNA for the CDR3: TGCAGTGCACCGGTCGGTGAAGCTTTCTTT. Translated, it gives CSAPVGEAFF.

This clonotype appeared a few times. V gene TRBV5-5 combines with J gene TRBJ2-7; 11 nucleotides agree with TRBD1. The CDR3 runs 15 residues. Germline values: CDR1 SGHKS, CDR2 YYEKEE (reference sequence). J gave up 6 bases and V 2 bases, and 7 bases lay outside the gene matches. The CDR3 region has the DNA TGTGCCAGCAGCTTCTCCGGGACAGGGGGGACCGAGCAGTACTTC. This translates into CASSFSGTGGTEQYF. Full variable domain (rest looked up from reference TRBV5-5 and TRBJ2-7): DAGVTQSPTHLIKTRGQQVTLRCSPISGHKSVSWYQQVLGQGPQFIFQYYEKEERGRGNFPDRFSARQFPNYSSELNVNALLLGDSALYLCASSFSGTGGTEQYFGPGTRLTVT.

This clonotype was seen only a few times. This rearrangement joins TRBV5-1 to TRBJ1-1; D is possibly TRBD1 (5 bases). The length of the CDR3 is 15 residues. Germline-derived CDR1 and CDR2 are SGHRS and YFSETQ. Trimming removed 7 bases at V and 4 bases at J, with 20 bases between. CDR3 sequence (DNA): TGCGCCAGCGGCAGAGAACTAGCAGGGATCACTGAAGCTTTCTTT. Translating it yields CASGRELAGITEAFF.